The 10 T cell receptor beta chains in this list originate from one sample, sequenced in a study of blood T cell repertoires in COVID-19. Method: immunoSEQ multiplex PCR; TCRdb's copy keeps in-frame clones and lacks some. The sample includes around 400,000 clones, 70% to 90% of them seen just once. The specimen was peripheral blood. The receptors shown here come from a woman aged 55-70 years with COVID-19, enrolled during active disease.

This sequence joins TRBV7-9 and TRBJ1-1; 11 nucleotides agree with TRBD1. The CDR3 is 18 amino acids. V trimming: 5 bases; J trimming: 6 bases; junction bases outside the gene matches: 17. Germline CDR1 SEHNR, CDR2 FQNEAQ (reference sequence). The CDR3 bases are TGTGCCAGCAGCCTACGCTTGAGGGACAGGGGGTCGGGCGCTGAAGCTTTCTTT. Translating it yields CASSLRLRDRGSGAEAFF.

The chain links TRBV2 to TRBJ1-1, with 10 nucleotides matching TRBD1. Losses at the gene ends were 3 bases for V and 4 bases for J; bases not matched to a gene: 5. Germline CDR1 SNHLY, CDR2 FYNNEI. The CDR3 extends over 15 amino acids. CDR3 loop: CASSERTGGGTEAFF. CDR3 bases: TGTGCCAGCAGTGAGCGGACAGGGGGAGGCACTGAAGCTTTCTTT.

The chain carries TRBV9 and TRBJ1-3; D might be TRBD1 (6 bases). The V end lost 3 bases, the J end lost 3 bases, and 19 bases lay between the germline ends. The CDR3 runs to 17 residues. Germline CDR1 and CDR2: SGDLS and YYNGEE. CDR3 loop: CASSARSGRGYGNTIYF. DNA for the CDR3: TGTGCCAGCAGCGCCAGGAGTGGCAGGGGATATGGAAACACCATATATTTT.

The chain employs TRBV7-9 and TRBJ1-5, with D possibly TRBD1 on 6 matching bases. The CDR3 consists of 16 residues. V gave up 5 bases and J gave up 1 base, with 15 bases separating them. Germline lookup yields CDR1 SEHNR and CDR2 FQNEAQ (reference sequence). The CDR3 coding sequence is TGTGCCAGCAGCCGGAGGGGGGGAGGAAGCAATCAGCCCCAGCATTTT. Its protein is CASSRRGGGSNQPQHF.

The count of this clone is one. The rearrangement links TRBV28 to TRBJ1-2; 7 positions match TRBD1. There are 13 residues in the CDR3. CDR1 is MDHEN and CDR2 is SYDVKM in the germline V gene. V lost 6 bases and J lost 3; bases outside the gene matches: 4. CDR3 sequence: CASRIGTDYGYTF. CDR3 bases: TGTGCCAGCAGGATCGGGACAGACTATGGCTACACCTTC.

The gene calls are TRBV19 and TRBJ2-7; D not resolved. V lost 4 bases to trimming and J lost 4 bases, with 5 bases between them. The CDR3 spans 11 residues. Looked up from germline, CDR1 is LNHDA and CDR2 is SQIVND (reference sequence). Here the CDR3 reads CASSSEYEQYF. CDR3 nucleotides: TGTGCCAGTAGTAGCGAGTACGAGCAGTACTTC. Combining the CDR3 with reference TRBV19 and TRBJ2-7 gives the whole variable domain DGGITQSPKYLFRKEGQNVTLSCEQNLNHDAMYWYRQDPGQGLRLIYYSQIVNDFQKGDIAEGYSVSREKKESFPLTVTSAQKNPTAFYLCASSSEYEQYFGPGTRLTVT.

The rearrangement uses TRBV19 and TRBJ2-1, with D unclear. This CDR3 contains 14 residues. Germline CDR1 is LNHDA and CDR2 is SQIVND (reference sequence). Trimming stripped 1 base from V and 0 bases from J, with 4 bases between. The CDR3 DNA reads as TGTGCCAGTAGTATAGCCAACTCCTACAATGAGCAGTTCTTC. Translated, it gives CASSIANSYNEQFF.

V usage is TRBV27 and J usage is TRBJ2-1; 7 positions match TRBD1. This CDR3 is built from 16 residues. Germline lookup yields CDR1 MNHEY and CDR2 SMNVEV (reference sequence). The ends lost 3 bases at V and 8 bases at J; junction bases unmatched: 13. CDR3 region: CASSFRQGSYGHEQFF. In nucleotides, the CDR3 is TGTGCCAGCAGTTTCAGACAGGGATCCTATGGGCATGAGCAGTTCTTC.

The genes are TRBV27 and TRBJ2-5; 8 nucleotides align to TRBD1. This CDR3 contains 15 residues. J was trimmed by 4 bases and V by 6 bases; bases with no gene match: 10. CDR1 is MNHEY and CDR2 is SMNVEV in the germline V gene (reference sequence). The CDR3 loop reads CASSPTGGSGETQYF. Written as DNA, the CDR3 is TGTGCCAGCAGCCCAACAGGGGGGTCAGGAGAGACCCAGTACTTC.

The genes are TRBV5-1 and TRBJ2-1, with TRBD2 identical over 14 bases. V lost 9 bases to trimming and J lost 1 base; unmatched junction nucleotides: 3. Germline CDR1 and CDR2: SGHRS and YFSETQ. The CDR3 length is 15 residues. CDR3 bases: TGCGCCACCGGACTAGCGGGGGGATCCTACAATGAGCAGTTCTTC. This sequence encodes CATGLAGGSYNEQFF.